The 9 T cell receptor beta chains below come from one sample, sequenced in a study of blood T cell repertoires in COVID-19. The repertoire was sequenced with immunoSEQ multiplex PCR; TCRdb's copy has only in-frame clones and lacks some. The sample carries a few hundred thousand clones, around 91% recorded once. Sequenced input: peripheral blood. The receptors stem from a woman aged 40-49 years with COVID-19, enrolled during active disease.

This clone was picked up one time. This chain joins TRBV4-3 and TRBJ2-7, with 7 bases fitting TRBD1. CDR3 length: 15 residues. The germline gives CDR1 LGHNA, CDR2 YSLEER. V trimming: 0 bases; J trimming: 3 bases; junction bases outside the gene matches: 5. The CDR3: CASSQDSQGSYEQYF. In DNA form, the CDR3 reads TGCGCCAGCAGCCAAGATTCACAGGGGAGCTACGAGCAGTACTTC.

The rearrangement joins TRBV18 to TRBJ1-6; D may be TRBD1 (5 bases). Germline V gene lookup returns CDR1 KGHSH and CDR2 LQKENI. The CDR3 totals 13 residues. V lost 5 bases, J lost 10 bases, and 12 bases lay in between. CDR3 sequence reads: CASSGTGESPLHF. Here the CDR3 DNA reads TGTGCCAGCTCAGGCACAGGAGAATCACCCCTCCACTTT.

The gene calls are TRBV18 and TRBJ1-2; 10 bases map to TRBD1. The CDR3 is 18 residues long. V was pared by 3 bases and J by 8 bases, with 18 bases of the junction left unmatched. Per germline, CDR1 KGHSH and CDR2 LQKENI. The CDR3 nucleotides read TGTGCCAGCTCACCCTCCCTTATACGGACAGGGGGAGGCAGAGGCTACACCTTC. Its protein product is CASSPSLIRTGGGRGYTF.

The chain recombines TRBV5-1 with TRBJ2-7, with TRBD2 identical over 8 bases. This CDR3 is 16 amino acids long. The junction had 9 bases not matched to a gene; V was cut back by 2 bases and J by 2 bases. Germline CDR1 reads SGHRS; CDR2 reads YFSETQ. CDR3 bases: TGCGCCAGCAGCTTAATGCGGGGGGTAATCGCCTACGAGCAGTACTTC. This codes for CASSLMRGVIAYEQYF.

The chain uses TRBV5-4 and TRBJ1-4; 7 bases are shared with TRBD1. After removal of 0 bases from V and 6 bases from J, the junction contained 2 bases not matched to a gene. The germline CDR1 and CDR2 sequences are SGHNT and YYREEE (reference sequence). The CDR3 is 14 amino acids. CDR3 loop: CASSLGGGDEKLFF. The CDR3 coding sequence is TGTGCCAGCAGCTTGGGAGGGGGCGATGAAAAACTGTTTTTT. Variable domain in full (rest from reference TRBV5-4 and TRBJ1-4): ETGVTQSPTHLIKTRGQQVTLRCSSQSGHNTVSWYQQALGQGPQFIFQYYREEENGRGNFPPRFSGLQFPNYSSELNVNALELDDSALYLCASSLGGGDEKLFFGSGTQLSVL.

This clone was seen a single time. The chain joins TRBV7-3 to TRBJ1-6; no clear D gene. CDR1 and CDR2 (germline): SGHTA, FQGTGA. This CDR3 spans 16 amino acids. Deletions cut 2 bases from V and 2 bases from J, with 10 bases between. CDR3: CASSLFSAAYNSPLHF. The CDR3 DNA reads TGTGCCAGCAGCTTATTCAGCGCGGCCTATAATTCACCCCTCCACTTT.

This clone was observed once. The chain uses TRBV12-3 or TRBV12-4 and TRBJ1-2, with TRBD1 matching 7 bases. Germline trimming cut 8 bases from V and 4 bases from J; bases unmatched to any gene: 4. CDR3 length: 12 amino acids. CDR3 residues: CASGYRGYGYTF. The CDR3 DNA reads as TGTGCCAGCGGATACAGGGGCTATGGCTACACCTTC.

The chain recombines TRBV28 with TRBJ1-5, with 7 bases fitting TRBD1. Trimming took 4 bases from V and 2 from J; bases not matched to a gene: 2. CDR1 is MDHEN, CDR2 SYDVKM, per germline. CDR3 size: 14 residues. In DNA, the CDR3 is TGTGCCAGCAGTTATCAGGGGGGCAATCAGCCCCAGCATTTT. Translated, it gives CASSYQGGNQPQHF.

The CDR3 here is CASSPQRGPANYGYTF. CDR3 bases: TGCGCCAGCAGCCCCCAGAGAGGCCCAGCTAACTATGGCTACACCTTC. This chain connects TRBV4-1 to TRBJ1-2; D remains ambiguous. The length of the CDR3 is 16 residues. Germline values: CDR1 MGHRA, CDR2 YSYEKL. V shed 4 bases and J shed 0 bases, with 15 bases lying between them.